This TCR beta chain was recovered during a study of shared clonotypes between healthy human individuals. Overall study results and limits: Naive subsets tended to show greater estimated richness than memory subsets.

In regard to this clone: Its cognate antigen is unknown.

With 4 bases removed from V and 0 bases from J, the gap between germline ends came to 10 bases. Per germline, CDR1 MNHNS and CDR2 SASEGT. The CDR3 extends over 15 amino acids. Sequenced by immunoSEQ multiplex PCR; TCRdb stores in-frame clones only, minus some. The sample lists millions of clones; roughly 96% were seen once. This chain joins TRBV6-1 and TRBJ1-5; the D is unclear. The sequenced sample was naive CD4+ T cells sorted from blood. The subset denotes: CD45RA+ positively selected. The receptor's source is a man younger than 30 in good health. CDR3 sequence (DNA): TGTGCCAGCAGTGCCCGACAACCTAGCAATCAGCCCCAGCATTTT. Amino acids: CASSARQPSNQPQHF.